This T cell receptor beta chain was recovered during a study of T-cell memory formation after mild COVID-19. Across the study: TCR clusters were mostly confined to one donor each. General study findings and limits: Certain responding clones were present in pre-infection memory, suggesting participation of cross-reactive memory. Clonal second-wave expansions that peaked on day 37 had unconfirmed SARS-CoV-2 specificity. Clones shrinking from day 15 to 85 showed even CD4/CD8 mixes; later expanders tilted CD4+.

A remark on this clonotype: The antigen remains undetermined.

TCRdb re-derived calls from the 5' RACE reads in MiXCR, one entry per CDR3 protein. The sample has approximately 450,000 distinct CDR3 sequences; roughly 20% are singletons. Sequenced material: PBMCs or a T cell subset sorted from them (not recorded which). The sequence came from an adult woman who had mild COVID-19 (a few samples of this study predate the infection). Cell type and time point are not known.

CDR3 protein: CASSPPQSYEQYF. The CDR3 DNA sequence: TGTGCCAGCAGTCCCCCGCAGAGCTACGAGCAGTACTTC. J is TRBJ2-7 and V is TRBV27; D is undetermined. The CDR3 has 13 amino acids. V lost 5 bases to trimming and J lost 3 bases, with 11 bases between them. Germline CDR1 is MNHEY and CDR2 is SMNVEV (reference sequence).